The present T cell receptor (beta chain) was sequenced within a study of cytomegalovirus exposure and HLA in healthy donors (dated by TCRdb to about 2017). Looking at the study overall: An earlier analysis of under 600 of the donors reported 276 Gb of sequence data and 100 million to 130 million unique TCR beta sequences from 150 million to 200 million T cells. The study profiled the T cell repertoires of 500 to 800 subjects by immunosequencing and related them to cytomegalovirus serostatus. On average, around 240,000 unique TCR beta nucleotide sequences were sequenced per donor among several hundred genotyped donors of the cohort, with about 17% of those sequences being non-productive. A separate validation cohort of roughly 130 different subjects was used in addition to the 666-subject first cohort. Donor age, sex, ethnicity and CMV serostatus were compiled alongside the repertoire data. Of the 398 genotyped donors, roughly 80% were placed in the genetic ancestry cluster associated with self-reported Caucasian donors. In a later analysis, previously published TCR beta repertoires from 666 donors were re-analyzed and high-resolution HLA genotyping was added so that TCR occurrence patterns could be studied. A later genetic analysis took genome-wide SNP genotypes for 398 of the 666 donors and used that subset as a discovery cohort. The study was designed to test whether signatures of past pathogen exposure could be identified by cataloging public T cell receptors. Every repertoire in the discovery cohort had been generated on one and the same sequencing platform. A handful of DR-DQ haplotypes were handled as single units for association and clustering because linkage in the cohort was strong. An earlier analysis of around 580 of the donors used high-throughput TCR beta sequencing to judge whether each TCR beta V gene segment behaved as functional or pseudogenic. Typing coverage differed by locus: A, B, C, DRB1 and DQB1 were typed in about 620-640 donors, DQA1 in roughly 510, DPA1 in around 600, and DPB1 in just under 480. Rather than using new phenotypic data, the later analysis identified candidate immune exposures from TCR beta sequences and from how often those sequences occurred across donors. HLA typing covered class I and class II loci at four-digit resolution. High-throughput TCR immunosequencing, statistical association of individual TCRs with disease status, and machine learning were combined to predict cytomegalovirus infection status. Roughly 300 gigabases of sequencing data and approximately 91 million unique TCR sequences made up an early release that covered 500 to 650 HLA-typed donors. General conclusions and limits of the study: In vitro tests confirmed that a few of the cytomegalovirus-associated TCR beta chains recognize cytomegalovirus antigens. It was suggested by the authors that the approach could potentially be generalized to other disease states and immunological phenotypes. Because HLA typing was unavailable for some donors at each locus, only the typed subset was used in association tests. In both the original and validation cohorts, the classifier was reported to diagnose cytomegalovirus status with high specificity and sensitivity. In a later analysis, HLA-associated TCR beta chains were found to be more clonally expanded and to have lower generation probabilities than equally common non-associated chains. Presence/absence analyses assumed roughly uniform sequencing depth across donors, an assumption that may not hold. In an earlier analysis of some 550 of the donors, most TCR beta V segments were observed in productive rearrangements about 90% or about 30% of the time, broadly matching IMGT annotations. In a later genetic analysis, fewer N-insertions in productive TCRs were reported among donors in an Asian-associated ancestry cluster than the roughly 710-donor mean. A later analysis reported that several top co-occurrence clusters appeared linked to parvovirus B19, influenza, CMV and Epstein-Barr virus. Because counts were too low, approximately 15 rarely observed V segments, including chromosome 9 orphons, were excluded from the earlier analysis of under 650 of the donors. Assigning TCR associations to individual alleles was difficult when HLA alleles, especially DR and DQ, strongly co-occurred. The study gave a list of about 160 TCR beta chains associated with cytomegalovirus. Because the 87-base-pair reads could not distinguish some IMGT-functional V segments, including TRBV6-2 and TRBV6-3, those segments were excluded. Linkage disequilibrium might explain the correlated functional status among segregating V segments, but an unknown experimental factor could not be ruled out. In this cohort, only TCR beta chains were sequenced, and detectable features were limited by the absence of alpha or paired-chain data. A further reported finding was that TCR beta sequences accurately predicted the HLA-A and HLA-B alleles for most subjects in the first cohort. The only immune exposure information available for the cohort was CMV serostatus. A cluster of highly shared sequence variants was judged likely to be a technical artifact of the sequencing pipeline. V-gene and J-gene trimming of TCR beta chains was associated with a missense DCLRE1C variant in a later genetic analysis, and the association was replicated in an independent cohort. In a later analysis, most CMV-associated TCR beta chains were found to appear HLA-restricted, with HLA associations seemingly driven largely by CMV exposure. Most TCR sequences were observed very rarely across donors, whereas some public TCRs were present in many individuals. In a later analysis, TCR association rates were found to vary across HLA loci, with the most associated TCRs seen for DRB1 alleles and the fewest for HLA-C alleles. Specific HLA alleles were associated with roughly 16,000 TCR beta sequences at a false discovery rate of 0.05 in a later analysis.

The cohort comprised some 700 healthy bone marrow donors. Cohort members were all nominally healthy when sampled, although unrecorded immune exposures were likely present. The donor tested CMV seropositive and was one of the 289 seropositive cohort members. A peripheral blood sample was collected from each donor, and TCR beta sequencing was performed on peripheral blood mononuclear cells. The Qiagen DNeasy Blood Extraction Kit was used to extract genomic DNA from the blood cell samples. The library relied on the immunoSEQ multiplex PCR assay. For the multiplex PCR, a mixture combining 60 forward primers for TCR Vbeta segments and 13 reverse primers for TCR Jbeta segments was used. Amplification of the CDR3 region of rearranged TCR beta genes was performed with a multiplex PCR assay on genomic DNA. On the Illumina HiSeq System, the amplified TCR beta libraries were sequenced as 87-base-pair reads. Per the authors' processing: A later analysis tallied approximately 87 million unique TCR beta chains across the approximately 670 repertoires, and about 10 million of those chains were shared by two or more donors. To remove PCR and sequencing errors, raw reads were error-corrected and collapsed into unique sequences using a nearest-neighbor algorithm that merged closely related sequences. CDR3 sequences were aligned to IMGT reference sequences to assign V, D and J gene segments. For a sequence to be retained, a match of at least six nucleotides to both a V gene segment and a J gene segment was required. A rearrangement was called productive if the CDR3 had no stop codons and remained in frame with V and J, and every other rearrangement was called non-productive. CDR3 was defined according to IMGT convention as the region running from the second conserved V-encoded cysteine to the conserved J-encoded phenylalanine. Sequences without an unambiguous match to a single V gene segment were excluded from the earlier analysis of 587 of the donors. In an earlier analysis of approximately 560 of the donors, a V segment was called functional when productive rearrangements were above 56.7%, and segregating when the standard deviation between donors exceeded 5%. A statistical classification framework was built for diagnosing cytomegalovirus status from the catalog of TCR beta chain sequences. V and J gene assignment, in a later analysis, came from comparing TCR nucleotide sequences with IMGT/GENE-DB human TR gene sequences. Using the TCRdist pipeline, a later analysis assigned CDR3 sequences along with most-parsimonious VDJ recombination scenarios. In a later analysis, each TCR beta chain was defined by its CDR3 amino acid sequence together with its V-gene family, and reads without a unique V-gene family were excluded. A later analysis removed several hundred highly shared, low-generation-probability nucleotide sequences to deal with suspected cross-contamination and a sequencing artifact. In a later analysis, a clonal expansion index was calculated for each public chain from normalized within-repertoire ranks of inferred template counts. Generation probabilities in a later analysis came from a VDJ recombination model fitted to out-of-frame rearrangements, and those results were checked against IGoR. A later analysis scored TCR-TCR, TCR-HLA and TCR-CMV co-occurrence with hypergeometric tests, applying a repertoire-size bias correction to TCR pairs. To estimate false discovery rates, a later analysis permuted the HLA or CMV assignments 20 times. In a later analysis, co-occurring TCRs were grouped with DBSCAN, and TCRdist sequence similarity was added when clustering was performed within HLA-allele-positive subsets. Co-occurrence clustering excluded repertoires with fewer than 30,000 or more than 120,000 public chains, plus five with anomalous nucleotide sharing. TCRdb took this table from immuneACCESS and kept in-frame rearrangements with V and J called. Such tables lack part of the clones; where checked against another copy, unresolved V genes explain under half of the gap, and the rest is unexplained. V, J and clone size derive from that table, while D and trimming were established from the DNA sequence. For this sample the table gives some 250,000 clones, of which 82% were detected only once. The ten largest clonotypes hold approximately 5.3% of the sample.

Via the germline V gene, CDR1 is SGHTA and CDR2 FQGNSA. The CDR3 sequence holds 15 residues, the cysteine and phenylalanine included. Only the CDR3 portion is preserved as DNA: 45 bases, with reading frame beginning at the first base. V is clipped by 1 base and J by 3 bases, and the sequence between their germline boundaries is 10 bases long. With regard to this clone: Its antigen has not been determined. No qualities accompany the bases; no much larger clone lies one base away.

Sequenced input: PBMCs. The source of this sequence is a middle-aged woman in good health and CMV-seropositive. Here the chain combines TRBV7-2 and TRBJ2-1, and perhaps TRBD2 as D gene, on 6 matching bases. The CDR3 is CASSLDGGIYNEQFF. The DNA sequence is given as TGTGCCAGCAGCTTAGACGGAGGGATCTACAATGAGCAGTTCTTC.